This TCR beta chain appears in the sequencing data of a study of T-cell reconstitution after alpha-beta-depleted transplantation in children. Unique molecular identifiers were incorporated into the prepared TCRbeta library. TCRdb itself ran the PCR reads through MiXCR, one entry per CDR3 protein. The sample shows some 830,000 distinct CDR3 sequences, around 15% of them seen only once. Study outcomes and limitations: Recipient T cells and thymic progenitors that survived were the source of the high TCRbeta diversity seen at day 60 in some patients. Alpha-beta T cells present about two months after transplant were reported to originate from several hundred expanded graft clones. Most T-cell counts and diversity one year after the transplant came from T cells that were newly produced.

As concerns this clonotype: What it binds is not known.

Sequences were derived from PBMCs, mostly from graft donor cells, sampled 360 days after TCRalphabeta/CD19-depleted stem cell transplant. This sequence originates from a male patient younger than 18 who had a stem cell transplant for acute lymphoblastic leukemia, so the T cells may come from the graft donor.

The CDR3 reads CASSFWGGISYNEQFF. The DNA for the CDR3 is TGTGCCAGCAGCTTCTGGGGGGGCATCTCCTACAATGAGCAGTTCTTC. The gene calls are TRBV5-6 and TRBJ2-1, with D tentatively TRBD2 (7 bases). The germline V gene has CDR1 SGHDT and CDR2 YYEEEE. Trimming pared 2 bases from V and 0 bases from J, leaving 12 bases between. CDR3 size: 16 residues.